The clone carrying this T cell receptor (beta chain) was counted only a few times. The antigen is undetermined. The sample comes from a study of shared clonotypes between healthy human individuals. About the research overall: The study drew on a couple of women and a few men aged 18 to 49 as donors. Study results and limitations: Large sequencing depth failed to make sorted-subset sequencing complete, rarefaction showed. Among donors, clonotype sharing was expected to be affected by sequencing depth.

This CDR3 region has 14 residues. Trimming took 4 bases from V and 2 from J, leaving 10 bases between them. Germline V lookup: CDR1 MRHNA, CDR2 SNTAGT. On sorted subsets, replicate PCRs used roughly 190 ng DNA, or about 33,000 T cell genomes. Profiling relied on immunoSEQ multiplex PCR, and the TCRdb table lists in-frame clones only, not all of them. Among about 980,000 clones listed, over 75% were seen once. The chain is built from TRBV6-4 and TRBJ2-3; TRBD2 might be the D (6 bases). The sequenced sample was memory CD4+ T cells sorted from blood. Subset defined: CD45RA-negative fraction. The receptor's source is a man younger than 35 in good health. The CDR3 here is CASSVPGLTDTQYF. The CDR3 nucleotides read TGTGCCAGCAGTGTACCGGGACTCACAGATACGCAGTATTTT.